The T cell receptor beta chain described here comes from a study of graft-versus-host responses after intestinal transplantation. About the study: Among the recipients, all got anti-thymocyte globulin induction and then tacrolimus and steroids for 3 to 4 years. Study-wide findings and caveats: Detected in recipient marrow were GvH clones, some of which were first observed in ileum or blood.

J lost 5 bases, V lost 2 bases, and 5 bases had no gene match. Germline CDR1 reads SGHRS; CDR2 reads YFSETQ. The CDR3 consists of 15 residues. Concerning this clone: Its specificity is not known.

Data came from immunoSEQ multiplex PCR; TCRdb stores just in-frame clones and leaves some out. The sample has around 25,000 clones; 82% are singletons. The receptor was isolated from a human donor who received an intestinal transplant. Sequences were derived from unstimulated CD4+ T cells sorted from spleen or lymph node cells, sampled before intestinal transplant. The rearrangement uses TRBV5-1 and TRBJ2-2; TRBD2 aligns across 8 bases. In DNA, the CDR3 is TGCGCCAGCAGCTTTTCGAGCGGGGGAACCGGGGAGCTGTTTTTT. Its protein is CASSFSSGGTGELFF.